The 6 T cell receptor beta chains reported below all come from one sample, sequenced in a study of shared clonotypes between healthy human individuals. Some clones are missing from TCRdb's copy, which holds only in-frame ones; the method was immunoSEQ multiplex PCR. The data show some 2,500,000 clones, 93% seen once. The sequencing input was naive CD4+ T cells from PBMCs. The sample's subset: CD45RA+ positively selected. The source of these receptors is a man between 18 and 29 years old in good health. Some clones in this sample may be carry-over from other donors' samples.

The chain carries TRBV2 and TRBJ1-5; D is perhaps TRBD1 (6 bases). The CDR3 has 16 amino acids. V was cut by 3 bases and J by 2 bases, with 14 bases left in between. Germline V gene data show CDR1 as SNHLY and CDR2 as FYNNEI. CDR3 loop: CASSDSQGYGNQPQHF. The CDR3 nucleotides are TGTGCCAGCAGTGATAGTCAGGGGTACGGCAATCAGCCCCAGCATTTT. The variable domain in full, with the rest retrieved from reference TRBV2 and TRBJ1-5, is EPEVTQTPSHQVTQMGQEVILRCVPISNHLYFYWYRQILGQKVEFLVSFYNNEISEKSEIFDDQFSVERPDGSNFTLKIRSTKLEDSAMYFCASSDSQGYGNQPQHFGDGTRLSIL.

This rearrangement joins TRBV9 to TRBJ2-4; TRBD2 is a possible D gene (7 bases). The germline CDR1 and CDR2 sequences are SGDLS and YYNGEE. The ends were cut back, 0 bases at V and 1 base at J, with 17 bases in the middle. The CDR3 runs 18 residues. CDR3 sequence reads: CASSVGGGERLAKNIQYF. CDR3 bases: TGTGCCAGCAGCGTAGGAGGGGGGGAGAGGCTGGCCAAAAACATTCAGTACTTC.

This clone was seen only once. Distinct nucleotide sequences in the sample also encode this CDR3. The V and J genes are TRBV7-9 and TRBJ2-1, with 7 positions matching TRBD1. The length of the CDR3 is 15 residues. Germline values: CDR1 SEHNR, CDR2 FQNEAQ (reference sequence). Trimming at V came to 5 bases and at J to 0 bases, leaving 4 bases not matched to a gene. DNA of the CDR3: TGTGCCAGCAGCCCAGGGGGAGCCTCCTACAATGAGCAGTTCTTC. Protein: CASSPGGASYNEQFF. The complete variable domain, with remaining parts taken from reference TRBV7-9 and TRBJ2-1, reads DTGVSQNPRHKITKRGQNVTFRCDPISEHNRLYWYRQTLGQGPEFLTYFQNEAQLEKSRLLSDRFSAERPKGSFSTLEIQRTEQGDSAMYLCASSPGGASYNEQFFGPGTRLTVL.

This clone was recorded once. The V and J genes are TRBV6-5 and TRBJ1-1; tentative D call: TRBD1 (5 bases). The CDR3 spans 15 residues. V was trimmed by 0 bases and J by 10 bases, leaving 18 bases between them. Germline V CDR1 and CDR2: MNHEY, SVGAGI. The CDR3 loop is CASSYSGVGGPRAFF. The CDR3 coding sequence is TGTGCCAGCAGTTACTCGGGGGTGGGCGGGCCCCGAGCTTTCTTT.

The chain uses TRBV6-5 and TRBJ2-1, with TRBD2 identical over 9 bases. V shed 4 bases and J 4 bases; nucleotides not matched to a gene: 5. The CDR3 has 15 amino acids. Germline values: CDR1 MNHEY, CDR2 SVGAGI. The CDR3 DNA follows: TGTGCCAGCAGTTCACAGACTAGCGGATACAATGAGCAGTTCTTC. It specifies CASSSQTSGYNEQFF.

The chain links TRBV4-2 to TRBJ2-1; 8 bases line up with TRBD2. The CDR3 length is 15 residues. The V gene's germline CDR1 is LGHNA and CDR2 YNFKEQ. Germline trimming cut 0 bases from V and 12 bases from J; bases unmatched to any gene: 10. CDR3 protein: CASSQEGLSGEPQFF. The CDR3 coding sequence is TGTGCCAGCAGCCAAGAAGGCCTTAGCGGGGAACCGCAGTTCTTC.